This T cell receptor (beta chain) was documented in a study of blood T cell repertoires in COVID-19. Note on this clone: The same CDR3 can be traced to other DNA sequences in this sample.

Germline V lookup: CDR1 SEHNR, CDR2 FQNEAQ (reference sequence). The CDR3 is 10 residues long. Deletions cut 4 bases from V and 7 bases from J, with 4 bases between. Which cohort a participant joined came from the clinical history participants gave. The repertoire was sequenced with immunoSEQ multiplex PCR; TCRdb's copy has only in-frame clones and lacks some. Of approximately 250,000 clones listed, around 93% are singletons. This TCR was sampled from a man aged 35 to 55 who had been exposed to COVID-19. The chain links TRBV7-9 to TRBJ2-5; D gene uncertain. Sequencing was done on a sample of PBMCs or T cells enriched from blood (not recorded which). In DNA form, the CDR3 reads TGTGCCAGCAGCTCGGGGACCCAGTACTTC. This codes for CASSSGTQYF.